This TCR beta chain comes out of a study of memory CD4+ T cells and cytomegalovirus serostatus. Original data processing: After removing out-of-frame reads, over 2 million distinct TCRbeta sequences remained. Repertoires were generated with immunoSEQ multiplex PCR, while TCRdb's copy carries only in-frame clones and drops some. Clone size and V and J calls were adopted from that table, with D and trimming inferred from the DNA. The table shows roughly 60,000 clones, with 80% to 90% occurring only once. As to this clone: Its specificity is not known.

Germline values: CDR1 LNHNV, CDR2 YYDKDF (reference sequence). This CDR3 contains 15 residues. V was shortened by 1 base and J by 5 bases, with 14 bases between the two germline ends. Broader study findings: Suggested: most of the CMV-linked TCR signature lies in CD4+ memory cells. Each of roughly 65 CMV-associated TCRbeta sequences occurred in one to five individuals.

Single viable CD3+CD4+CD8-CD45RO+ cells were sorted as the memory CD4+ T cells. The sequenced sample was memory CD4+ T cells from blood. The TCR sequence derives from an adult in good health and CMV-seronegative. The chain joins TRBV15 to TRBJ1-1; D is possibly TRBD1 (5 bases). The CDR3 loop reads CATSRGWGVVTEAFF. Written as DNA, the CDR3 is TGTGCCACCAGCAGAGGGTGGGGGGTCGTTACTGAAGCTTTCTTT.